This TCR beta chain was identified during a study of shared clonotypes between healthy human individuals. Trimming took off 2 bases at V and 4 bases at J, with 5 bases between the two ends. The CDR3 length is 12 residues. Germline CDR1 and CDR2: MNHEY and SVGAGI. Original handling: Without quality scores, immunoSEQ junctional reads could not be filtered like full-length reads. The repertoire was sequenced with immunoSEQ multiplex PCR; TCRdb's copy has only in-frame clones and lacks some. V, J and clone size are taken as reported in that table, and D and trimming were inferred from the DNA itself. The sample shows about 2.4 million clones, more than 90% of them seen only once. About this clone itself: At the DNA level, this CDR3 is encoded by other sequences in the same sample as well.

Source material: naive CD4+ T cells sorted from blood. Subset described: CD45RA+ positively selected. The chain recombines TRBV6-5 with TRBJ2-5; D is possibly TRBD1 or TRBD2 (5 bases each). This sequence originates from a man aged 18 to 29 in good health. The chain's CDR3 is CASSYGGETQYF. In nucleotides, the CDR3 is TGTGCCAGCAGTTACGGGGGAGAGACCCAGTACTTC.